Shown below are 31 T cell receptor beta chains from a single sample sequenced in a study of T cell changes during pregnancy in multiple sclerosis. The repertoire was sequenced with immunoSEQ multiplex PCR; TCRdb's copy has only in-frame clones and lacks some. The sample lists about 28,000 clones; almost 90% were seen once. Sequences were derived from CD4+ T cells from peripheral blood mononuclear cells, sampled in the first trimester of pregnancy. The receptors stem from a female donor in good health, enrolled as a control in a pregnancy study.

This chain links TRBV5-1 with TRBJ2-7; 7 nucleotides agree with TRBD1. The length of the CDR3 is 15 residues. The J segment lost 0 bases and the V segment lost 5 bases, leaving 8 bases of the junction unmatched. Germline-derived CDR1 and CDR2 are SGHRS and YFSETQ. CDR3 protein: CASSSGQVSSYEQYF. Written as DNA, the CDR3 is TGCGCCAGCAGTTCCGGACAGGTTAGCTCCTACGAGCAGTACTTC.

This sequence joins TRBV9 and TRBJ1-2; TRBD1 aligns across 7 bases. Germline CDR1 is SGDLS and CDR2 is YYNGEE. The ends lost 0 bases at V and 8 bases at J; junction bases unmatched: 7. The CDR3 loop spans 14 amino acids. CDR3 nucleotides: TGTGCCAGCAGCGTAGCCGTTGACAGGGTCGGCTACACCTTC. Protein product: CASSVAVDRVGYTF. The variable domain in full, completed from reference TRBV9 and TRBJ1-2, reads DSGVTQTPKHLITATGQRVTLRCSPRSGDLSVYWYQQSLDQGLQFLIQYYNGEERAKGNILERFSAQQFPDLHSELNLSSLELGDSALYFCASSVAVDRVGYTFGSGTRLTVV.

This chain joins TRBV7-2 and TRBJ2-3; 10 bases align to TRBD2. The CDR3 extends over 16 amino acids. The ends lost 4 bases at V and 1 base at J; junction bases unmatched: 5. CDR1 is SGHTA, CDR2 FQGNSA, per germline. DNA of the CDR3: TGTGCCAGCAGCTCACCGAGCGGGGGGGGCACAGATACGCAGTATTTT. Its translation: CASSSPSGGGTDTQYF.

The V call is TRBV29-1, the J call TRBJ1-5; 9 bases line up with TRBD1. Germline loops: CDR1 SQVTM, CDR2 ANQGSEA. V lost 4 bases to trimming and J lost 7 bases; unmatched junction nucleotides: 17. This CDR3 comprises 17 residues. This CDR3 reads CSVVLGAGTGSGQPQHF. CDR3 nucleotides: TGCAGCGTTGTATTAGGGGCCGGGACAGGGAGTGGGCAGCCCCAGCATTTT.

This chain links TRBV2 with TRBJ1-1; D remains ambiguous. Trimming removed 1 base at V and 2 bases at J, with 8 bases between. This CDR3 is 14 amino acids long. The germline V gene has CDR1 SNHLY and CDR2 FYNNEI. CDR3 DNA: TGTGCCAGCAGTGAAGGCCCGGGAAACACTGAAGCTTTCTTT. Translation gives CASSEGPGNTEAFF.

The genes are TRBV27 and TRBJ2-1, with TRBD2 identical over 14 bases. The CDR3 has 16 amino acids. With 5 bases clipped from V and 9 bases from J, the junction kept 9 bases outside the gene matches. The germline V gene encodes CDR1 MNHEY and CDR2 SMNVEV (reference sequence). In DNA, the CDR3 is TGTGCCAGCAGTCCGAGACTAGCGGGGGGGCTTAGTGAGCAGTTCTTC. As protein: CASSPRLAGGLSEQFF.

The genes are TRBV5-1 and TRBJ1-4; D perhaps matches TRBD1 (5 bases). CDR1 is SGHRS, CDR2 YFSETQ, per germline. V lost 4 bases and J lost 7, with 17 bases in between. CDR3 length equals 15 residues. The CDR3 DNA is TGCGCCAGCAGCGTGGGTGGTCAGGGCGGTGAAAAACTGTTTTTT. It is translated as CASSVGGQGGEKLFF.

The rearrangement links TRBV19 to TRBJ1-5; D is uncertain. V lost 0 bases and J 8 bases, leaving 8 bases between the germline ends. Germline values: CDR1 LNHDA, CDR2 SQIVND (reference sequence). CDR3 length: 13 amino acids. DNA for the CDR3: TGTGCCAGTAGTATAGATCTTTTAAAGCCCCAGCATTTT. It is translated as CASSIDLLKPQHF.

This chain connects TRBV25-1 to TRBJ2-1, with 10 bases that match TRBD2. Germline values: CDR1 MGHDK, CDR2 SYGVNS. This CDR3 is built from 13 residues. The J segment lost 6 bases and the V segment lost 10 bases, leaving 6 bases of the junction unmatched. CDR3 nucleotides: TGTGCCACCTCTAGCGGGGGAATCAATGAGCAGTTCTTC. Amino acids: CATSSGGINEQFF.

The V and J genes are TRBV5-1 and TRBJ1-2, with TRBD1 matching 7 bases. This CDR3 spans 17 amino acids. Germline CDR1 reads SGHRS; CDR2 reads YFSETQ. V lost 0 bases, J lost 4 bases, and 12 bases stayed unmatched. As DNA, the CDR3 is TGCGCCAGCAGCTTGGCCAAAGAGGGGGCGCGAGCCTATGGCTACACCTTC. Translated, it gives CASSLAKEGARAYGYTF. The full variable domain, rest sourced from reference TRBV5-1 and TRBJ1-2, is KAGVTQTPRYLIKTRGQQVTLSCSPISGHRSVSWYQQTPGQGLQFLFEYFSETQRNKGNFPGRFSGRQFSNSRSEMNVSTLELGDSALYLCASSLAKEGARAYGYTFGSGTRLTVV.

The CDR3 here is CAWSEELARELASDTQYF. In nucleotides, the CDR3 is TGTGCCTGGAGTGAGGAACTAGCGAGAGAGTTGGCTTCGGATACGCAGTATTTT. The chain combines TRBV30 with TRBJ2-3, with TRBD2 identical over 7 bases. Germline V gene sequence: CDR1 GTSNPN, CDR2 SVGIG (reference sequence). The CDR3 is 18 amino acids. The V segment lost 1 base and the J segment 6 bases; nucleotides outside the gene matches: 19.

This clone came up once. The chain has TRBV5-4 and TRBJ2-5; D perhaps matches TRBD1 (6 bases). From germline, CDR1 is SGHNT and CDR2 YYREEE (reference sequence). The CDR3 totals 14 residues. Trimming stripped 3 bases from V and 6 bases from J, with 15 bases between. CDR3 protein: CASSSPGAIKTQYF. CDR3 sequence (DNA): TGTGCCAGCAGCTCCCCAGGGGCGATAAAGACCCAGTACTTC.

This chain links TRBV6-6 with TRBJ2-7, with 8 bases matching TRBD2. Germline CDR1 reads MNHNY; CDR2 reads SVGAGI (reference sequence). Germline trimming cut 5 bases from V and 4 bases from J; bases unmatched to any gene: 10. The length of the CDR3 is 15 residues. The CDR3 is CASSPLGGAGYEQYF. CDR3 coding DNA: TGTGCCAGCAGTCCCCTCGGGGGGGCGGGATACGAGCAGTACTTC.

The rearrangement uses TRBV7-6 and TRBJ2-3, with D perhaps TRBD2 (6 bases). The CDR3 runs to 16 residues. Germline V lookup: CDR1 SGHVS, CDR2 FNYEAQ. V lost 5 bases to trimming and J lost 4 bases, with 19 bases between them. CDR3 amino acids: CASSPRVASEADTQYF. The CDR3 nucleotides read TGTGCCAGCAGCCCAAGGGTGGCTAGCGAGGCAGATACGCAGTATTTT.

The V gene is TRBV29-1, the J gene TRBJ1-5; 7 nucleotides line up with TRBD1. The CDR3 loop spans 14 amino acids. V shed 5 bases and J 0 bases; nucleotides not matched to a gene: 4. CDR1 is SQVTM and CDR2 is ANQGSEA in the germline V gene. The CDR3 loop is CSVSDRYSNQPQHF. In DNA form, the CDR3 reads TGCAGCGTTTCGGACAGGTATAGCAATCAGCCCCAGCATTTT.

The chain carries TRBV2 and TRBJ2-1, with TRBD2 matching over 11 bases. The CDR3 sequence is 17 residues long. The V segment lost 2 bases and the J segment 4 bases; nucleotides outside the gene matches: 7. Germline values: CDR1 SNHLY, CDR2 FYNNEI. In nucleotides, the CDR3 is TGTGCCAGCAGTGAAATGACTAGCGGGGAGATTTACAATGAGCAGTTCTTC. Protein product: CASSEMTSGEIYNEQFF.

The chain uses TRBV13 and TRBJ1-2, with D perhaps TRBD1 (6 bases). Per germline, CDR1 PRHDT and CDR2 FYEKMQ (reference sequence). V shed 5 bases and J shed 7 bases, with 11 bases lying between them. The CDR3 sequence is 12 residues long. The CDR3 here is CASSRQVFGYTF. The CDR3 nucleotides are TGTGCCAGCAGCCGACAGGTCTTTGGCTACACCTTC.

The V and J genes are TRBV2 and TRBJ1-4, with 7 bases lining up with TRBD1. The junction had 8 bases not matched to a gene; V was cut back by 5 bases and J by 2 bases. CDR3 length: 16 residues. Looked up from germline, CDR1 is SNHLY and CDR2 is FYNNEI. The chain's CDR3 is CASSQNRGSTNEKLFF. For the CDR3, the DNA is TGTGCCAGCAGTCAAAACAGGGGCTCGACTAATGAAAAACTGTTTTTT.

The chain is built from TRBV6-1 and TRBJ1-5, with 7 bases fitting TRBD1. The CDR3 covers 15 residues. From germline, CDR1 is MNHNS and CDR2 SASEGT. After removal of 8 bases from V and 9 bases from J, the junction contained 16 bases not matched to a gene. Here the CDR3 DNA reads TGTGCCAGCGGCGGGGCAGGGGGTTACTTCGGGCCCCAGCATTTT. Translation: CASGGAGGYFGPQHF.

The V call is TRBV5-1, the J call TRBJ1-4; TRBD1 matches at 7 bases. Germline CDR1 and CDR2: SGHRS and YFSETQ. Trimming at V came to 4 bases and at J to 8 bases, leaving 5 bases not matched to a gene. The CDR3 is 13 amino acids. The CDR3 nucleotides read TGCGCCAGCAGCCGAAACAGGGGCGAAAAACTGTTTTTT. Translated: CASSRNRGEKLFF.

The chain joins TRBV30 to TRBJ1-6; 7 bases align to TRBD1. CDR3 length: 13 residues. Germline assignment: CDR1 GTSNPN and CDR2 SVGIG (reference sequence). Losses at the gene ends were 4 bases for V and 7 bases for J; bases not matched to a gene: 4. The CDR3 nucleotides read TGTGCCTGGAATAGGGGGCTCAATTCACCCCTCCACTTT. This translates into CAWNRGLNSPLHF.

This clone was seen more than once but under ten times. The chain employs TRBV7-2 and TRBJ2-7; the D is unclear. There are 12 residues in the CDR3. The V and J ends lost 0 bases and 6 bases respectively, with 6 bases between them. Germline CDR1 SGHTA, CDR2 FQGNSA. The CDR3 DNA sequence: TGTGCCAGCAGCTTAGCCTTCCGCGAGCAGTACTTC. This encodes CASSLAFREQYF.

This chain connects TRBV2 to TRBJ2-3; 8 positions agree with TRBD1. The V segment lost 6 bases and the J segment 3 bases; nucleotides outside the gene matches: 5. Looked up from germline, CDR1 is SNHLY and CDR2 is FYNNEI. This CDR3 is built from 14 residues. In DNA form, the CDR3 reads TGTGCCAGCAGGGAGCAGGGGGCGACAGATACGCAGTATTTT. The encoded protein is CASREQGATDTQYF.

The chain combines TRBV10-3 with TRBJ1-1, with D tentatively TRBD1 (5 bases). Trimming stripped 0 bases from V and 1 base from J, with 6 bases between. The CDR3 sequence is 14 residues long. From germline, CDR1 is ENHRY and CDR2 SYGVKD. CDR3 in DNA: TGTGCCATCAGTGAGTCCCAGGGGAACACTGAAGCTTTCTTT. It translates to CAISESQGNTEAFF.

This sequence joins TRBV5-1 and TRBJ1-1; D remains unclear. The CDR3 loop spans 15 amino acids. Per germline, CDR1 SGHRS and CDR2 YFSETQ. The V end was cut by 4 bases, the J end by 1 base, with 14 bases between. The CDR3, as DNA: TGCGCCAGCAGCCTAACGGGGTCTTCGAACACTGAAGCTTTCTTT. The encoded protein is CASSLTGSSNTEAFF.

The chain's CDR3 is CASSATGISYEQYF. CDR3 in DNA: TGTGCCAGCAGCGCTACCGGGATCTCCTACGAGCAGTACTTC. This rearrangement joins TRBV5-4 to TRBJ2-7; perhaps TRBD2 as D (5 bases). V was trimmed by 4 bases and J by 0 bases, leaving 11 bases between them. The CDR3 is 14 residues long. Per the germline V gene, CDR1 is SGHNT and CDR2 is YYREEE (reference sequence).

The chain's CDR3 is CATSRPDRDGETQYF. The CDR3, as DNA: TGTGCCACCAGCAGACCAGACAGGGACGGAGAGACCCAGTACTTC. The chain recombines TRBV15 with TRBJ2-5; 7 bases agree with TRBD1. V lost 2 bases to trimming and J lost 4 bases; unmatched junction nucleotides: 7. CDR1 is LNHNV and CDR2 is YYDKDF in the germline V gene (reference sequence). The CDR3 runs 15 residues.

V and J are TRBV27 and TRBJ2-3, with 8 bases fitting TRBD2. The trim removed 2 bases at V and 8 bases at J, leaving 9 bases unmatched. CDR1 is MNHEY and CDR2 is SMNVEV in the germline V gene (reference sequence). The CDR3 runs 15 residues. CDR3 loop: CASSLDSGVEGTQYF. Here the CDR3 DNA reads TGTGCCAGCAGTTTAGATAGCGGGGTCGAGGGTACGCAGTATTTT.

This chain connects TRBV5-1 to TRBJ2-5, with D perhaps TRBD2 (5 bases). V lost 1 base and J 3 bases, leaving 7 bases between the germline ends. This CDR3 spans 13 amino acids. The germline V gene has CDR1 SGHRS and CDR2 YFSETQ. In DNA, the CDR3 is TGCGCCAGCAGCTTGTACGGGGAAGAGACCCAGTACTTC. It translates to CASSLYGEETQYF.

The genes are TRBV6-5 and TRBJ1-1; perhaps TRBD1 as D (5 bases). CDR3 length: 14 residues. Germline V gene sequence: CDR1 MNHEY, CDR2 SVGAGI. Trimming stripped 0 bases from V and 9 bases from J, with 14 bases between. Here the CDR3 DNA reads TGTGCCAGCAGTTACTCGAGTCGCAGGGTCAAAGCTTTCTTT. It translates to CASSYSSRRVKAFF.

This chain links TRBV5-1 with TRBJ1-1, with D possibly being TRBD1 (5 bases). The CDR3 runs 13 residues. Germline CDR1 SGHRS, CDR2 YFSETQ. V was shortened by 7 bases and J by 3 bases, with 13 bases between the two germline ends. CDR3 region: CASPPEGHTEAFF. CDR3 coding DNA: TGCGCCAGCCCTCCGGAGGGGCACACTGAAGCTTTCTTT.